Presented here are 23 T cell receptor beta chains from one specimen sequenced in a study of molecular identifiers for immune sequencing clone quantification. TCRdb reprocessed the PCR reads via MiXCR and lists one record per CDR3 protein. The sample comprises some 650,000 distinct CDR3 sequences, just under 20% of which are singletons, and around 0.86% rests with the top ten. Material: naive CD8+ T cells from blood, with Jurkat cell RNA spiked in. The subset is: FACS-sorted CD8+CD4-CCR7+CD45RA+ naive T cells. These TCRs come from a human donor in good health. Some libraries in this study had Jurkat cell RNA spiked in.

Many counts were recorded for this clonotype. This chain uses TRBV7-6 with TRBJ1-2; D unresolved. The CDR3 extends over 16 amino acids. The V end was cut by 6 bases, the J end by 4 bases, with 21 bases between. Germline CDR1 SGHVS, CDR2 FNYEAQ. In DNA, the CDR3 is TGTGCCAGCAGTTCAATGAGGGCCGGGGAGGGCTATGGCTACACCTTC. This sequence encodes CASSSMRAGEGYGYTF.

This clonotype showed up just a few times. A much larger clone sits a single nucleotide away, making a read error possible. V and J are TRBV7-2 and TRBJ2-1; 7 nucleotides line up with TRBD2. The germline CDR1 and CDR2 sequences are SGHTA and FQGNSA. V was pared by 1 base and J by 3 bases, with 6 bases of the junction left unmatched. The length of the CDR3 is 16 residues. CDR3 amino acids: CASSLVGGDLYNEQFF. CDR3 coding DNA: TGTGCCAGCAGCTTAGTGGGGGGGGACCTCTACAATGAGCAGTTCTTC. The complete variable domain, with remaining parts taken from reference TRBV7-2 and TRBJ2-1, reads GAGVSQSPSNKVTEKGKDVELRCDPISGHTALYWYRQSLGQGLEFLIYFQGNSAPDKSGLPSDRFSAERTGGSVSTLTIQRTQQEDSAVYLCASSLVGGDLYNEQFFGPGTRLTVL.

As to this clonotype: One base away lies a much larger clone, so this may be a sequencing read error. This rearrangement joins TRBV5-1 to TRBJ1-4; D unclear. The CDR3 runs 16 residues. CDR1 is SGHRS and CDR2 is YFSETQ in the germline V gene. CDR3 in amino acids: CASSSHRVGEGEKLLF. Written as DNA, the CDR3 is TGCGCCAGCAGCTCACATCGAGTCGGGGAGGGTGAAAAACTGCTTTTT.

This clonotype was seen many times. The chain is built from TRBV5-1 and TRBJ2-7, with 8 bases fitting TRBD1. The ends lost 0 bases at V and 5 bases at J; junction bases unmatched: 7. The CDR3 totals 15 residues. The germline gives CDR1 SGHRS, CDR2 YFSETQ. DNA of the CDR3: TGCGCCAGCAGCTTGGGTGGCAGGGGGCTCGACGAGCAGTACTTC. This sequence encodes CASSLGGRGLDEQYF.

V is TRBV12-3 or TRBV12-4 and J is TRBJ1-5, with 10 bases fitting TRBD1. V lost 4 bases, J lost 7 bases, and 7 bases stayed unmatched. The CDR3 extends over 15 amino acids. The CDR3 nucleotides read TGTGCCAGCAGTTCGACGGGACAGGGGCAACAGCCCCAGCATTTT. Residues: CASSSTGQGQQPQHF.

This clonotype was picked up many times. The V and J genes are TRBV7-8 and TRBJ2-6, with 8 bases that match TRBD2. In germline, CDR1 is SGHVS, CDR2 FQNEAQ. V lost 10 bases and J lost 2; bases outside the gene matches: 7. The CDR3 is 15 amino acids. The CDR3 loop reads CATRGGIAGANVLTF. The CDR3 DNA is TGTGCCACCCGGGGGGGAATAGCTGGGGCCAACGTCCTGACTTTC.

The sample holds many counts of this clonotype. The chain combines TRBV19 with TRBJ1-5; 11 nucleotides agree with TRBD1. This CDR3 has 18 residues. The V gene's germline CDR1 is LNHDA and CDR2 SQIVND (reference sequence). Losses at the gene ends were 4 bases for V and 0 bases for J; bases not matched to a gene: 8. The CDR3 nucleotides are TGTGCCAGTAGTACCCCCGGACAGGGGGCCTCTAGCAATCAGCCCCAGCATTTT. Protein sequence: CASSTPGQGASSNQPQHF.

This clonotype showed up many times. Because the CDR3's place on the DNA is in doubt, the DNA is left out and the CDR3 is given as listed by TCRdb. The chain is built from TRBV28 and TRBJ2-2; the table names TRBD1, a call not compared with the DNA. Germline V gene lookup returns CDR1 MDHEN and CDR2 SYDVKM. Ends included, the CDR3 has 15 residues. The CDR3 reads CASSYRGLRAGELFF.

Worth noting for this clonotype: Possible read error: a much larger clone is one base away. This chain links TRBV6-5 with TRBJ1-3; 9 bases line up with TRBD1. Per germline, CDR1 MNHEY and CDR2 SVGAGI. The CDR3 loop spans 15 amino acids. The V gene end was trimmed by 5 bases and the J gene end by 0 bases; junction bases not matched to a gene: 2. The CDR3 sequence is CASSMTGGSGNTIYF. Written as DNA, the CDR3 is TGTGCCAGCAGTATGACAGGGGGCTCTGGAAACACCATATATTTT.

As to this clonotype: This could be a read error, since a much larger clone is one nucleotide away. The chain has TRBV2 and TRBJ2-7; 13 positions agree with TRBD2. CDR1 is SNHLY, CDR2 FYNNEI, per germline. V was clipped by 3 bases and J by 4 bases; unmatched bases: 12. This CDR3 has 18 residues. CDR3 loop: CASSDGLAGAVGVYEQYF. Written as DNA, the CDR3 is TGTGCCAGCAGTGACGGACTAGCGGGAGCCGTGGGGGTATACGAGCAGTACTTC.

This clonotype was recorded at least ten times. The DNA for the CDR3 is TGTGCCAGCAGCCCCCCTGCAGCCAACGTCCTGACTTTC. Amino acid sequence: CASSPPAANVLTF. The chain employs TRBV3-1 and TRBJ2-6, with D unclear. The CDR3 contains 13 residues. The germline V gene encodes CDR1 LGHDT and CDR2 YNNKEL (reference sequence). Trimming removed 4 bases from V and 7 bases from J, with 8 bases in between.

Of note for this clonotype: This may stem from a read error, because a much larger clone lies one nucleotide away. The chain combines TRBV13 with TRBJ1-5; no reliable D call. V was shortened by 0 bases and J by 3 bases, with 9 bases between the two germline ends. The CDR3 runs to 15 residues. Germline values: CDR1 PRHDT, CDR2 FYEKMQ (reference sequence). CDR3 amino acids: CASSLGQQNNQPQHF. Here the CDR3 DNA reads TGTGCCAGCAGCTTAGGCCAACAGAACAATCAGCCCCAGCATTTT.

About this clonotype: This may stem from a read error, because a much larger clone lies one nucleotide away. The chain combines TRBV29-1 with TRBJ1-3; no clear D. Germline assignment: CDR1 SQVTM and CDR2 ANQGSEA. This CDR3 spans 12 amino acids. V lost 4 bases and J 4 bases, leaving 8 bases between the germline ends. The CDR3 spells CSVAPGGNTIYF. The CDR3, as DNA: TGCAGCGTTGCTCCCGGGGGAAACACCATATATTTT.

This clonotype was observed at least ten times. This chain links TRBV4-1 with TRBJ2-3; D unresolved. Looked up from germline, CDR1 is MGHRA and CDR2 is YSYEKL. Trimming took off 6 bases at V and 1 base at J, with 2 bases between the two ends. The CDR3 runs to 11 residues. The CDR3: CASRGTDTQYF. In DNA form, the CDR3 reads TGCGCCAGCAGAGGCACAGATACGCAGTATTTT.

This clonotype was observed a few times. This chain connects TRBV29-1 to TRBJ2-3, with TRBD2 identical over 11 bases. With 7 bases clipped from V and 3 bases from J, the junction kept 6 bases outside the gene matches. The CDR3 totals 14 residues. Germline V gives CDR1 SQVTM, CDR2 ANQGSEA. In DNA form, the CDR3 reads TGCAGCGCCGATAGCGGGGGGGCAACAGATACGCAGTATTTT. Encoded protein: CSADSGGATDTQYF.

This clonotype was counted at least ten times. CDR3 sequence: CASSQEGGPQETQYF. The DNA for the CDR3 is TGTGCCAGCAGCCAAGAAGGAGGCCCCCAAGAGACCCAGTACTTC. The genes are TRBV3-1 and TRBJ2-5, with a weak D call TRBD2 (5 bases). Trimming took off 0 bases at V and 1 base at J, with 9 bases between the two ends. CDR1 and CDR2 from the germline V gene are LGHDT and YNNKEL (reference sequence). CDR3 length: 15 residues.

The table lists this clonotype with many counts. This chain links TRBV2 with TRBJ1-1, with D possibly TRBD1 on 5 matching bases. V was pared by 3 bases and J by 3 bases, with 23 bases between. Per germline, CDR1 SNHLY and CDR2 FYNNEI. The CDR3 loop spans 18 amino acids. The CDR3 region is CASSETLGLGPSDTEAFF. The CDR3, as DNA: TGTGCCAGCAGTGAGACGCTTGGTTTGGGGCCTTCGGACACTGAAGCTTTCTTT.

This clonotype was observed many times. The J gene is TRBJ2-1, the V gene TRBV20-1, with TRBD2 matching over 7 bases. V shed 0 bases and J 2 bases; nucleotides not matched to a gene: 7. Germline V CDR1 and CDR2: DFQATT, SNEGSKA (reference sequence). The CDR3 extends over 16 amino acids. The CDR3 region is CSARDEAGLTYNEQFF. The CDR3 DNA follows: TGCAGTGCTAGAGATGAAGCGGGACTTACCTACAATGAGCAGTTCTTC.

This clonotype has a count of ten or more. This chain links TRBV12-3 or TRBV12-4 with TRBJ2-3; 8 bases are a match to TRBD2. The CDR3 has 15 amino acids. Germline trimming cut 3 bases from V and 2 bases from J; bases unmatched to any gene: 4. CDR3 sequence: CASSFTSGTTDTQYF. The CDR3 region has the DNA TGTGCCAGCAGTTTTACTAGCGGCACCACAGATACGCAGTATTTT.

This clonotype was seen ten or more times. The chain employs TRBV12-3 or TRBV12-4 and TRBJ2-5; D remains ambiguous. The CDR3 runs to 11 residues. The germline V and J ends were trimmed by 7 bases and 5 bases, with 8 bases remaining between them. Here the CDR3 DNA reads TGTGCCAGCAAGACCCTGGAGACCCAGTACTTC. Translating it yields CASKTLETQYF.

This clonotype was seen a few times. The chain carries TRBV27 and TRBJ2-3, with TRBD1 matching 8 bases. Germline V gene sequence: CDR1 MNHEY, CDR2 SMNVEV (reference sequence). The CDR3 spans 18 residues. J lost 1 base, V lost 4 bases, and 13 bases had no gene match. As DNA, the CDR3 is TGTGCCAGCAGTTCCCTCTCCCGGGACAGGTTGGGCACAGATACGCAGTATTTT. This gives the protein CASSSLSRDRLGTDTQYF.

The sample holds many counts of this clonotype. The rearrangement joins TRBV15 to TRBJ1-5; TRBD1 might be the D (5 bases). The CDR3 is 15 amino acids. The germline V gene has CDR1 LNHNV and CDR2 YYDKDF (reference sequence). V was clipped by 4 bases and J by 1 base, with 11 bases between them. The CDR3 here is CATSMWRGSNQPQHF. DNA for the CDR3: TGTGCCACCAGCATGTGGAGGGGAAGCAATCAGCCCCAGCATTTT.

On this clonotype: Possible read error: a much larger clone is one base away. V gene TRBV7-8 combines with J gene TRBJ1-1, with TRBD1 matching over 7 bases. This CDR3 comprises 16 residues. Germline CDR1 is SGHVS and CDR2 is FQNEAQ. CDR3 sequence: CVSSEADRDRNTEAFF. For the CDR3, the DNA is TGTGTCAGCAGCGAAGCTGATAGGGACAGGAACACTGAAGCTTTCTTT.